These 7 T cell receptor beta chains originate from one sample sequenced in a study of blood T cell repertoires in COVID-19. Assay: immunoSEQ multiplex PCR; the TCRdb copy retains only in-frame clones and omits some. The sample yields some 150,000 clones, 65% to 85% seen once. Sequencing input: peripheral blood. The receptor set was obtained from a woman of 80 years or more with acute or convalescent COVID-19.

The chain joins TRBV5-8 to TRBJ2-5; 8 bases match TRBD1. V was clipped by 5 bases and J by 5 bases; unmatched bases: 17. CDR3 length: 17 amino acids. The germline V gene encodes CDR1 SGHTS and CDR2 YDEGEE. Here the CDR3 DNA reads TGTGCCAGCAGTCTTGGATTTGGGGGACAGGCGAGGGAGACCCAGTACTTC. This sequence encodes CASSLGFGGQARETQYF. The whole variable domain, remainder taken from reference TRBV5-8 and TRBJ2-5, is EAGVTQSPTHLIKTRGQQATLRCSPISGHTSVYWYQQALGLGLQFLLWYDEGEERNRGNFPPRFSGRQFPNYSSELNVNALELEDSALYLCASSLGFGGQARETQYFGPGTRLLVL.

The V and J genes are TRBV30 and TRBJ1-2; no reliable D call. V lost 0 bases to trimming and J lost 6 bases, with 8 bases between them. This CDR3 is 12 amino acids long. From germline, CDR1 is GTSNPN and CDR2 SVGIG (reference sequence). The CDR3 nucleotides read TGTGCCTGGAGTGTAACAGTCCATGGCTACACCTTC. It is translated as CAWSVTVHGYTF.

This clone was recorded once. The CDR3 is CASTIDSDYGYTF. The CDR3 DNA reads TGTGCCAGCACTATAGACAGTGACTATGGCTACACCTTC. The gene calls are TRBV5-6 and TRBJ1-2; possible D gene TRBD1, 5 bases. The V end was cut by 6 bases, the J end by 3 bases, with 12 bases between. CDR3 length equals 13 residues. Germline V gives CDR1 SGHDT, CDR2 YYEEEE.

This sequence joins TRBV7-3 and TRBJ2-1; TRBD1 aligns across 10 bases. CDR1 is SGHTA, CDR2 FQGTGA, per germline. CDR3 length: 15 residues. V lost 2 bases to trimming and J lost 6 bases; unmatched junction nucleotides: 4. The CDR3 loop is CASSLPGQGRNEQFF. CDR3 sequence (DNA): TGTGCCAGCAGCTTACCGGGACAGGGGCGCAATGAGCAGTTCTTC.

V and J are TRBV12-5 and TRBJ1-3; a possible D gene is TRBD1 (6 bases). The CDR3 loop spans 14 amino acids. V was shortened by 6 bases and J by 4 bases, with 13 bases between the two germline ends. Germline lookup yields CDR1 LGHNT and CDR2 FRNRAP. CDR3 DNA sequence: TGTGCTAGTGGGTACAGGGTTGGAGGAAACACCATATATTTT. It translates to CASGYRVGGNTIYF.

The chain couples TRBV11-2 to TRBJ2-7; D unresolved. The CDR3 runs to 13 residues. V shed 3 bases and J shed 1 base, with 7 bases lying between them. CDR1 SGHAT and CDR2 FQNNGV come from the germline V gene. CDR3 DNA: TGTGCCAGCAGCTTGGTGGAGTCCTACGAGCAGTACTTC. It is translated as CASSLVESYEQYF.

The chain is built from TRBV14 and TRBJ1-1; 7 bases line up with TRBD1. This CDR3 region has 14 residues. Per germline, CDR1 SGHDN and CDR2 FVKESK. V shed 2 bases, J shed 10 bases, and the junction held 10 bases outside the gene matches. CDR3 protein: CASSQSTGVSAAFF. CDR3 nucleotides: TGTGCCAGCAGCCAAAGTACAGGGGTATCGGCAGCTTTCTTT.